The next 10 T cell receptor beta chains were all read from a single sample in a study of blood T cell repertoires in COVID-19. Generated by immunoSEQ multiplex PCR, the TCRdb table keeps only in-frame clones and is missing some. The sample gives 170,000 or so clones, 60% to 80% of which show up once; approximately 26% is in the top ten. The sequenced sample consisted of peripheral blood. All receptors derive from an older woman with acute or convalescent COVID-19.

The CDR3 DNA reads TGTGCCAGCAGTACCGGGACAGGCGGGGAGCAGTACTTC. It specifies CASSTGTGGEQYF. The rearrangement uses TRBV7-3 and TRBJ2-7; the match to TRBD1 covers 8 bases. Germline assignment: CDR1 SGHTA and CDR2 FQGTGA. Trimming took 6 bases from V and 7 from J; bases not matched to a gene: 8. The CDR3 has 13 residues.

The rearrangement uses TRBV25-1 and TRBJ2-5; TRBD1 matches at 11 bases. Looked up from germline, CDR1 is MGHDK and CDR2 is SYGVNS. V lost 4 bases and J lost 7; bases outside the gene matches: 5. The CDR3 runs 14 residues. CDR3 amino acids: CASSGTGGWGTQYF. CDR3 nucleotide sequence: TGTGCCAGCAGTGGGACAGGGGGCTGGGGGACCCAGTACTTC.

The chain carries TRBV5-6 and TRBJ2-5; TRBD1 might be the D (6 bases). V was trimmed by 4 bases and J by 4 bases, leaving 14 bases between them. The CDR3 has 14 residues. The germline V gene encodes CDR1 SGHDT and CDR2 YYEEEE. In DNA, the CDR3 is TGTGCCAGCAGCCCGGGGCAGGGGCCAGAGACCCAGTACTTC. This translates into CASSPGQGPETQYF.

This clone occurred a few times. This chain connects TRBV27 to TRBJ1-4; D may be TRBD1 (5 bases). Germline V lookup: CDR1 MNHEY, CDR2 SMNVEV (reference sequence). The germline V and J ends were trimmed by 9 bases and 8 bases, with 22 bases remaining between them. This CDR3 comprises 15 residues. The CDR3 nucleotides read TGTGCCAGTAGACAGCAGGGATCTTTTGGGGAAAAACTGTTTTTT. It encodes CASRQQGSFGEKLFF.

The CDR3 sequence: CASSPGQGNYGYTF. The CDR3 coding sequence is TGTGCCAGCAGCCCGGGACAGGGTAACTATGGCTACACCTTC. The rearrangement joins TRBV3-1 (or the pseudogene TRBV3-2) to TRBJ1-2, with 9 nucleotides matching TRBD1. The CDR3 covers 14 residues. The trim removed 4 bases at V and 1 base at J, leaving 1 base unmatched. CDR1 is LGHDT, CDR2 YNNKEL, per germline (reference sequence).

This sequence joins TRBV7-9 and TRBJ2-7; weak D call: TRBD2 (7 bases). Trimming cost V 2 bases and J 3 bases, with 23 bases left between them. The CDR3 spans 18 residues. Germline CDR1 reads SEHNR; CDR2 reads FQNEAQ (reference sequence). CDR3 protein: CASSLIDGGRELFYEQYF. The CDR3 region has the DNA TGTGCCAGCAGCTTAATTGATGGGGGGCGGGAGCTCTTCTACGAGCAGTACTTC.

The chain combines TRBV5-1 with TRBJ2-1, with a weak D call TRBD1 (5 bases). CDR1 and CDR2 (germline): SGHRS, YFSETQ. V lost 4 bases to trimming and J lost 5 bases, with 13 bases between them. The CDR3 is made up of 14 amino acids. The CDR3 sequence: CASSLLGRDNEQFF. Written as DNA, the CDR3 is TGCGCCAGCAGCCTGTTGGGCAGGGACAATGAGCAGTTCTTC.

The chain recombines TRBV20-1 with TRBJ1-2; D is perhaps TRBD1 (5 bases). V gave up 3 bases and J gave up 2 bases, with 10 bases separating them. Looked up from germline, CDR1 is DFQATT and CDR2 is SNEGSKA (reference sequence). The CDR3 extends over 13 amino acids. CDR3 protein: CSASGGTNYGYTF. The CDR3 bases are TGCAGTGCTAGTGGCGGGACCAACTATGGCTACACCTTC.

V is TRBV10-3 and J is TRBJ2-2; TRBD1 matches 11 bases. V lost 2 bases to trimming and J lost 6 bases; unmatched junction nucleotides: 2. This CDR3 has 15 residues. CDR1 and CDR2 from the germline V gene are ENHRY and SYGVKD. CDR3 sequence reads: CAISERDRGAGELFF. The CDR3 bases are TGTGCCATCAGTGAGAGGGACAGGGGGGCCGGGGAGCTGTTTTTT.

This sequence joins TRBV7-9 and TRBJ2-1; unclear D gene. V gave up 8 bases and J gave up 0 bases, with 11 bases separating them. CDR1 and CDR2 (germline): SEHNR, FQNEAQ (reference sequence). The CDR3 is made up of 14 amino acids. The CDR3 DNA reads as TGTGCCAGCGGTGTAGCCCCCTCCTACAATGAGCAGTTCTTC. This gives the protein CASGVAPSYNEQFF.